Each of the 29 T cell receptor beta chains below was sequenced from the same sample in a study of cytomegalovirus exposure and HLA in healthy donors. PCR amplification relied on 60 Vbeta primers (plus 13 Jbeta primers). The protocol was immunoSEQ multiplex PCR, while the TCRdb copy is restricted to in-frame clones and leaves out a portion. The table records 120,000 or so clones, roughly 80% of them present only once. The sample consisted of PBMCs. These TCRs come from a man aged 25-45 years in good health and CMV-seronegative.

The count of this clone is one. CDR3 protein: CASSLVRQAFF. In DNA, the CDR3 is TGTGCCAGCAGCTTAGTTCGTCAAGCTTTCTTT. The chain links TRBV7-2 to TRBJ1-1, with D hard to call. This CDR3 region has 11 residues. CDR1 SGHTA and CDR2 FQGNSA come from the germline V gene. Trimming took 1 base from V and 9 from J, leaving 6 bases between them.

The V call is TRBV5-1, the J call TRBJ1-3; 9 positions agree with TRBD1. The CDR3 is 16 amino acids. The germline V gene has CDR1 SGHRS and CDR2 YFSETQ. The V gene end was trimmed by 4 bases and the J gene end by 1 base; junction bases not matched to a gene: 6. The CDR3 DNA follows: TGCGCCAGCAGCCAACAGGGGGCCCTTTCTGGAAACACCATATATTTT. Translating it yields CASSQQGALSGNTIYF.

The V gene is TRBV5-5, the J gene TRBJ1-2, with D uncertain. The V and J ends lost 4 bases and 0 bases respectively, with 19 bases between them. The germline gives CDR1 SGHKS, CDR2 YYEKEE (reference sequence). There are 17 residues in the CDR3. This chain's CDR3 is CASSPVLGNIPNYGYTF. For the CDR3, the DNA is TGTGCCAGCAGCCCGGTTTTGGGCAATATTCCTAACTATGGCTACACCTTC.

This clone has a single count. The chain couples TRBV6-1 to TRBJ2-7; TRBD1 agrees at 9 bases. V lost 8 bases and J lost 0; bases outside the gene matches: 5. CDR1 and CDR2 (germline): MNHNS, SASEGT. CDR3 length: 14 residues. As DNA, the CDR3 is TGTGCCAGCCCTCCGACAGGGGGCTCCTACGAGCAGTACTTC. This sequence encodes CASPPTGGSYEQYF.

J is TRBJ2-3 and V is TRBV19; 7 bases map to TRBD1. The CDR3 covers 16 residues. In germline, CDR1 is LNHDA, CDR2 SQIVND (reference sequence). The ends lost 3 bases at V and 4 bases at J; junction bases unmatched: 10. The CDR3 here is CASSMQGVIISDTQYF. CDR3 nucleotide sequence: TGTGCCAGTAGTATGCAGGGGGTCATTATATCAGATACGCAGTATTTT.

The chain has TRBV6-5 and TRBJ1-2, with 9 bases matching TRBD1. Germline CDR1 and CDR2: MNHEY and SVGAGI. This CDR3 spans 13 amino acids. J was trimmed by 6 bases and V by 2 bases; bases with no gene match: 1. The CDR3 spells CASSYGTGHGYTF. The CDR3 DNA reads as TGTGCCAGCAGTTACGGGACAGGGCATGGCTACACCTTC.

The V gene is TRBV28, the J gene TRBJ2-7; a possible D gene is TRBD1 (5 bases). Per the germline V gene, CDR1 is MDHEN and CDR2 is SYDVKM. The CDR3 has 13 residues. Trimming took off 5 bases at V and 7 bases at J, with 15 bases between the two ends. The CDR3 here is CASSIDSIGEQYF. As DNA, the CDR3 is TGTGCCAGCAGTATCGACAGTATCGGGGAGCAGTACTTC.

This clone has more than one count but fewer than ten. The chain couples TRBV5-6 to TRBJ2-3; 9 bases line up with TRBD2. Per the germline V gene, CDR1 is SGHDT and CDR2 is YYEEEE. The CDR3 loop spans 14 amino acids. The V gene end was trimmed by 8 bases and the J gene end by 5 bases; junction bases not matched to a gene: 9. In nucleotides, the CDR3 is TGTGCCAGTTGCGGGCGGGGGGGCCTAGATACGCAGTATTTT. Encoded protein: CASCGRGGLDTQYF.

J is TRBJ1-1 and V is TRBV9, with D possibly matching TRBD1 (5 bases). This CDR3 has 13 amino acids. V lost 7 bases and J lost 5, with 15 bases in between. Germline V CDR1 and CDR2: SGDLS, YYNGEE. The CDR3 region is CASGGVGETEAFF. CDR3 bases: TGTGCCAGCGGGGGGGTTGGGGAAACTGAAGCTTTCTTT.

The chain has TRBV5-1 and TRBJ2-3; 15 bases map to TRBD2. Germline V gene sequence: CDR1 SGHRS, CDR2 YFSETQ. CDR3 size: 19 residues. The V and J ends lost 3 bases and 2 bases, in that order; junction bases with no gene match: 10. CDR3 loop: CASSSGLAGGHSSTDTQYF. CDR3 coding DNA: TGCGCCAGCAGCTCGGGACTAGCGGGAGGCCACTCCTCCACAGATACGCAGTATTTT.

The rearrangement joins TRBV28 to TRBJ2-1, with D tentatively TRBD1 (6 bases). V gave up 7 bases and J gave up 5 bases, with 18 bases separating them. Germline V gene data show CDR1 as MDHEN and CDR2 as SYDVKM. The CDR3 covers 15 residues. CDR3 bases: TGTGCCAGCAAATTAGGGGGATTATCTAACAATGAGCAGTTCTTC. Amino acid sequence: CASKLGGLSNNEQFF.

The chain is built from TRBV9 and TRBJ2-3, with D perhaps TRBD2 (5 bases). The CDR3 contains 15 residues. The germline V and J ends were trimmed by 0 bases and 2 bases, with 10 bases remaining between them. CDR1 SGDLS and CDR2 YYNGEE come from the germline V gene. In DNA, the CDR3 is TGTGCCAGCAGCGTAGTGGGAGCAGCCACAGATACGCAGTATTTT. It yields the protein CASSVVGAATDTQYF.

The V call is TRBV5-8, the J call TRBJ1-3, with no clear D. Trimming took off 6 bases at V and 4 bases at J, with 8 bases between the two ends. The CDR3 is made up of 12 amino acids. Germline CDR1 reads SGHTS; CDR2 reads YDEGEE. As DNA, the CDR3 is TGTGCCAGCACCATTCAGGGAAACACCATATATTTT. It encodes CASTIQGNTIYF.

The chain carries TRBV7-2 and TRBJ1-1; 10 bases fit TRBD1. CDR3 length: 15 amino acids. The junction had 4 bases not matched to a gene; V was cut back by 4 bases and J by 2 bases. Germline CDR1 is SGHTA and CDR2 is FQGNSA. The CDR3 nucleotides read TGTGCCAGCAGCTCCCAGACAGGGGGCAACACTGAAGCTTTCTTT. Translated: CASSSQTGGNTEAFF.

The rearrangement uses TRBV5-4 and TRBJ2-3; 10 bases are shared with TRBD2. V trimming: 3 bases; J trimming: 0 bases; junction bases outside the gene matches: 4. The CDR3 consists of 16 residues. Germline loops: CDR1 SGHNT, CDR2 YYREEE (reference sequence). DNA of the CDR3: TGTGCCAGCAGCTCGGGACTAGCGCTTAGCACAGATACGCAGTATTTT. Amino acids: CASSSGLALSTDTQYF.

The rearrangement uses TRBV28 and TRBJ2-7; D perhaps matches TRBD1 (6 bases). The V end lost 3 bases, the J end lost 0 bases, and 15 bases lay between the germline ends. The CDR3 is made up of 16 amino acids. Germline values: CDR1 MDHEN, CDR2 SYDVKM. The CDR3 bases are TGTGCCAGCAGTTTCAACTACAGGGAACGCTCCTACGAGCAGTACTTC. Translation gives CASSFNYRERSYEQYF.

The CDR3 nucleotides are TGTGCCAGCAGTGAACTCGCCGGGAGCAATCAGCCCCAGCATTTT. Encoded protein: CASSELAGSNQPQHF. The V and J genes are TRBV6-1 and TRBJ1-5; D not certain. CDR1 is MNHNS, CDR2 SASEGT, per germline. Trimming pared 2 bases from V and 1 base from J, leaving 9 bases between. There are 15 residues in the CDR3.

This clone was detected a few times. This rearrangement joins TRBV5-6 to TRBJ2-7; no definite D call. The CDR3 has 11 amino acids. Germline V CDR1 and CDR2: SGHDT, YYEEEE. V gave up 7 bases and J gave up 6 bases, with 11 bases separating them. The CDR3 spells CASGAFAEQYF. The CDR3 DNA follows: TGTGCCAGCGGAGCCTTCGCCGAGCAGTACTTC.

The CDR3 DNA sequence: TGTGCCAGCAGCTTGAACATGGCAGCCTACGAGCAGTACTTC. Amino acids: CASSLNMAAYEQYF. The V call is TRBV11-3, the J call TRBJ2-7; D not certain. CDR1 and CDR2 (germline): SGHNT, YENEEA. The CDR3 contains 14 residues. V shed 3 bases and J shed 2 bases, with 11 bases lying between them.

The V gene is TRBV4-1, the J gene TRBJ1-3, with D hard to call. CDR1 and CDR2 (germline): MGHRA, YSYEKL. The ends were cut back, 0 bases at V and 9 bases at J, with 15 bases in the middle. CDR3 length: 15 amino acids. The CDR3 DNA reads as TGCGCCAGCAGCCAAGAACGGTTCGAGGAAAGCACCATATATTTT. Protein: CASSQERFEESTIYF.

The V gene is TRBV7-9, the J gene TRBJ2-7; a weak D match, TRBD2 (6 bases). With 5 bases removed from V and 1 base from J, the gap between germline ends came to 15 bases. The CDR3 totals 15 residues. Germline V gene data show CDR1 as SEHNR and CDR2 as FQNEAQ (reference sequence). CDR3 amino acids: CASSTPGEGSYEQYF. The CDR3 region has the DNA TGTGCCAGCAGCACCCCGGGGGAAGGATCCTACGAGCAGTACTTC.

The V gene is TRBV27, the J gene TRBJ2-7; 7 bases are a match to TRBD1. Trimming removed 5 bases from V and 1 base from J; junction bases left unmatched: 2. Germline V gives CDR1 MNHEY, CDR2 SMNVEV (reference sequence). This CDR3 has 13 amino acids. The CDR3 DNA follows: TGTGCCAGCAGTGAGGGACAGTCCTACGAGCAGTACTTC. Its protein product is CASSEGQSYEQYF.

The rearrangement joins TRBV14 to TRBJ1-2; no firm D call. Germline V gene lookup returns CDR1 SGHDN and CDR2 FVKESK. The CDR3 has 13 amino acids. The ends were cut back, 1 base at V and 8 bases at J, with 11 bases in the middle. The CDR3 coding sequence is TGTGCCAGCAGCCAAGTTGAGCCGCAAGGCTACACCTTC. It translates to CASSQVEPQGYTF.

This chain links TRBV9 with TRBJ2-1; D may be TRBD1 (5 bases). Per germline, CDR1 SGDLS and CDR2 YYNGEE. Between the trimmed V and J ends, which lost 0 bases and 7 bases, there was a span of 17 bases. This CDR3 spans 16 amino acids. The CDR3 here is CASSVVGVSLGNEQFF. The CDR3 nucleotides are TGTGCCAGCAGCGTAGTAGGGGTCAGCCTCGGGAATGAGCAGTTCTTC.

This chain uses TRBV19 with TRBJ2-3; tentatively, D is TRBD2 (6 bases). The CDR3 totals 14 residues. V dropped 9 bases and J dropped 4 bases, with 17 bases sitting between them. Germline V gives CDR1 LNHDA, CDR2 SQIVND (reference sequence). CDR3 coding DNA: TGTGCCAGCCGAAATACGGGGGAGGCAGATACGCAGTATTTT. Protein sequence: CASRNTGEADTQYF.

V is TRBV25-1 and J is TRBJ1-6, with D possibly being TRBD1 (5 bases). The CDR3 has 16 residues. The germline V gene encodes CDR1 MGHDK and CDR2 SYGVNS. Trimming shortened V by 1 base and J by 1 base, and 8 bases separated the two germline ends. CDR3 sequence: CASSELTGSYNSPLHF. Written as DNA, the CDR3 is TGTGCCAGCAGTGAATTAACAGGTTCCTATAATTCACCCCTCCACTTT.

The chain joins TRBV6-1 to TRBJ1-5; D is undetermined. CDR1 is MNHNS and CDR2 is SASEGT in the germline V gene. Trimming cost V 2 bases and J 4 bases, with 12 bases left between them. The CDR3 spans 15 residues. CDR3 sequence: CASSETAGGNQPQHF. The CDR3 coding sequence is TGTGCCAGCAGTGAAACGGCGGGCGGGAATCAGCCCCAGCATTTT.

The V and J genes are TRBV5-1 and TRBJ2-1, with TRBD2 matching over 12 bases. Unmatched junction bases numbered 7, after V lost 3 bases and J lost 6 bases. CDR1 and CDR2 from the germline V gene are SGHRS and YFSETQ. The CDR3 has 16 residues. The DNA for the CDR3 is TGCGCCAGCAGCTCTTTTCTAGCGGGAGGGCCCAATGAGCAGTTCTTC. Encoded protein: CASSSFLAGGPNEQFF.

The J gene is TRBJ1-1, the V gene TRBV7-9, with a weak D call TRBD1 (5 bases). V lost 5 bases and J 3 bases, leaving 13 bases between the germline ends. Looked up from germline, CDR1 is SEHNR and CDR2 is FQNEAQ (reference sequence). The CDR3 spans 14 residues. For the CDR3, the DNA is TGTGCCAGCAGCGGCGGGACCGCACACACTGAAGCTTTCTTT. Translation gives CASSGGTAHTEAFF.